Listed here are 26 T cell receptor beta chains from one sample, sequenced in a study of blood T cells in healthy people across ages. PCR was performed a second time for roughly 6 to 12 cycles using a sample-barcoded 5' primer and a J-beta primer mix. From the 5' RACE reads, TCRdb called clonotypes with MiXCR, one entry per CDR3 protein. This table holds 380,000 or so distinct CDR3 sequences, approximately 51% found once. The specimen sequenced was blood. The receptor source for this set is a man in his 60s in good health.

The rearrangement links TRBV9 to TRBJ2-7; 11 bases align to TRBD2. The V segment lost 1 base and the J segment 1 base; nucleotides outside the gene matches: 4. CDR3 length equals 16 residues. Germline CDR1 is SGDLS and CDR2 is YYNGEE. CDR3 amino acids: CASSVPGLAVSYEQYF. For the CDR3, the DNA is TGTGCCAGCAGCGTACCGGGACTAGCGGTTTCCTACGAGCAGTACTTC.

This clonotype was seen repeatedly, ten times or more. The chain employs TRBV10-3 and TRBJ2-3, with D tentatively TRBD2 (6 bases). Germline V lookup: CDR1 ENHRY, CDR2 SYGVKD. The CDR3 extends over 15 amino acids. With 2 bases removed from V and 1 base from J, the gap between germline ends came to 10 bases. The CDR3: CAISEMASGTDTQYF. The DNA for the CDR3 is TGTGCCATCAGTGAGATGGCTAGCGGCACAGATACGCAGTATTTT.

V and J are TRBV20-1 and TRBJ2-4; 9 nucleotides match TRBD2. The length of the CDR3 is 16 residues. Germline values: CDR1 DFQATT, CDR2 SNEGSKA (reference sequence). The trim removed 1 base at V and 7 bases at J, leaving 11 bases unmatched. CDR3 protein: CSARVVAAGGGNIQYF. CDR3 DNA: TGCAGTGCTAGAGTCGTCGCAGCGGGAGGTGGGAACATTCAGTACTTC.

This clonotype showed up many times. The rearrangement links TRBV6-6 to TRBJ2-6, with TRBD1 as a possible D gene (5 bases). Germline assignment: CDR1 MNHNY and CDR2 SVGAGI (reference sequence). V was clipped by 8 bases and J by 4 bases, with 15 bases between them. CDR3 length: 15 amino acids. CDR3 nucleotides: TGTGCCAGCGGGATAGGGGTACCCGGGGCCAACGTCCTGACTTTC. Its translation: CASGIGVPGANVLTF.

This clonotype showed up just a few times. The chain couples TRBV5-1 to TRBJ2-1; D not certain. The CDR3 runs 14 residues. Between the trimmed V and J ends, which lost 2 bases and 2 bases, there was a span of 8 bases. Per germline, CDR1 SGHRS and CDR2 YFSETQ. The CDR3 DNA follows: TGCGCCAGCAGCTTAAGCGAACCCTACAATGAGCAGTTCTTC. Protein sequence: CASSLSEPYNEQFF.

The table lists this clonotype with a few counts. This rearrangement joins TRBV29-1 to TRBJ1-5; D gene unclear. The CDR3 length is 16 residues. Deletions cut 0 bases from V and 0 bases from J, with 12 bases between. Per the germline V gene, CDR1 is SQVTM and CDR2 is ANQGSEA. The CDR3, as DNA: TGCAGCGTTGAAGAAACGTCTCAGTATAGCAATCAGCCCCAGCATTTT. Protein: CSVEETSQYSNQPQHF. The full variable domain, with the rest looked up from reference TRBV29-1 and TRBJ1-5, is SAVISQKPSRDICQRGTSLTIQCQVDSQVTMMFWYRQQPGQSLTLIATANQGSEATYESGFVIDKFPISRPNLTFSTLTVSNMSPEDSSIYLCSVEETSQYSNQPQHFGDGTRLSIL.

This clonotype was counted between two and nine times. This chain joins TRBV28 and TRBJ1-4; maybe TRBD1 (5 bases). Looked up from germline, CDR1 is MDHEN and CDR2 is SYDVKM. The V and J ends lost 11 bases and 5 bases respectively, with 15 bases between them. The CDR3 sequence is 13 residues long. The DNA of the CDR3 is TGTGCCGGACAACCTTCTAAAAATGAAAAACTGTTTTTT. It codes for CAGQPSKNEKLFF.

The rearrangement uses TRBV4-3 and TRBJ2-5; 10 bases are shared with TRBD2. Germline CDR1 is LGHNA and CDR2 is YSLEER. The CDR3 covers 17 residues. V shed 0 bases, J shed 5 bases, and the junction held 9 bases outside the gene matches. The CDR3 nucleotides are TGCGCCAGCAGCCAAGATTGGGCTAGCGGGGGTTTGGAGACCCAGTACTTC. Protein product: CASSQDWASGGLETQYF.

In DNA, the CDR3 is TGTGCCAGCAAAGGGTCAGGGAGTAATCAGCCCCAGCATTTT. This gives the protein CASKGSGSNQPQHF. The genes are TRBV2 and TRBJ1-5; maybe TRBD1 (5 bases). Trimming shortened V by 7 bases and J by 4 bases, and 14 bases separated the two germline ends. This CDR3 has 14 residues. In germline, CDR1 is SNHLY, CDR2 FYNNEI.

The V call is TRBV10-3, the J call TRBJ2-7, with 8 bases aligning to TRBD2. Germline V CDR1 and CDR2: ENHRY, SYGVKD. The CDR3 runs to 14 residues. The ends lost 11 bases at V and 2 bases at J; junction bases unmatched: 11. CDR3 in DNA: TGTGCCTCCAGGGGTAGCGGGGATCCCTACGAGCAGTACTTC. Amino acids: CASRGSGDPYEQYF.

This chain uses TRBV24-1 with TRBJ2-3, with TRBD1 matching 8 bases. Germline V lookup: CDR1 KGHDR, CDR2 SFDVKD. The CDR3 has 17 amino acids. V dropped 4 bases and J dropped 4; count of bases not matched to a gene: 12. This chain's CDR3 is CATSEPPPRQGSDTQYF. In DNA form, the CDR3 reads TGTGCCACCAGTGAGCCTCCCCCTCGACAGGGGTCAGATACGCAGTATTTT.

The chain uses TRBV20-1 and TRBJ2-1; D is unresolved. Germline-derived CDR1 and CDR2 are DFQATT and SNEGSKA (reference sequence). V lost 7 bases and J 3 bases, leaving 7 bases between the germline ends. The CDR3 is 11 residues long. The CDR3 DNA reads as TGCAGTGTCCTAAACTACAATGAGCAGTTCTTC. Translated, it gives CSVLNYNEQFF.

The chain couples TRBV18 to TRBJ2-1, with 8 bases identical to TRBD1. The CDR3 extends over 14 amino acids. After removal of 3 bases from V and 6 bases from J, the junction contained 4 bases not matched to a gene. CDR1 and CDR2 from the germline V gene are KGHSH and LQKENI. Here the CDR3 reads CASSPSDRANEQFF. The CDR3 DNA is TGTGCCAGCTCACCGTCGGACAGGGCCAATGAGCAGTTCTTC.

This rearrangement joins TRBV5-6 to TRBJ1-5, with D perhaps matching TRBD1 (5 bases). Deletions cut 2 bases from V and 3 bases from J, with 15 bases between. CDR3 size: 16 residues. Germline V gene lookup returns CDR1 SGHDT and CDR2 YYEEEE. CDR3 DNA: TGTGCCAGCAGCTTCGGGGCAGGGCGACCCAATCAGCCCCAGCATTTT. It is translated as CASSFGAGRPNQPQHF.

This clonotype has ten or more counts. The J gene is TRBJ2-3, the V gene TRBV7-8; 7 nucleotides align to TRBD1. V trimming: 4 bases; J trimming: 6 bases; junction bases outside the gene matches: 10. The CDR3 runs 15 residues. The germline CDR1 and CDR2 sequences are SGHVS and FQNEAQ. CDR3 DNA sequence: TGTGCCAGCAGCTCCCCGGGACAGTATGTGGATACGCAGTATTTT. Residues: CASSSPGQYVDTQYF.

The rearrangement joins TRBV9 to TRBJ2-4; TRBD1 aligns across 7 bases. The V and J ends lost 3 bases and 1 base, in that order; junction bases with no gene match: 10. Germline V gives CDR1 SGDLS, CDR2 YYNGEE. The CDR3 contains 17 residues. CDR3 residues: CASSGEGALLAKNIQYF. The DNA of the CDR3 is TGTGCCAGCAGCGGAGAGGGGGCCCTCCTTGCCAAAAACATTCAGTACTTC.

The J gene is TRBJ2-5, the V gene TRBV21-1; the table's D call, TRBD1, has no DNA check behind it. TRBV21-1 is flagged as a pseudogene. The CDR3 extends over 17 amino acids. The CDR3 spells CASSKAPQGADGETQYF. The CDR3 region has the DNA TGTGCCAGCAGCAAAGCGCCCCAGGGGGCCGACGGGGAGACCCAGTACTTC.

The chain couples TRBV5-1 to TRBJ1-2; D remains ambiguous. The germline V and J ends were trimmed by 0 bases and 6 bases, with 9 bases remaining between them. The CDR3 loop spans 13 amino acids. Germline V lookup: CDR1 SGHRS, CDR2 YFSETQ. The CDR3 region has the DNA TGCGCCAGCAGCTTGGATGGAGGGAATGGCTACACCTTC. Translation: CASSLDGGNGYTF.

This clonotype has just a few counts. The chain links TRBV29-1 to TRBJ1-1; weak D call: TRBD1 (5 bases). V gave up 7 bases and J gave up 5 bases, with 20 bases separating them. Germline lookup yields CDR1 SQVTM and CDR2 ANQGSEA. The CDR3 extends over 14 amino acids. CDR3 in DNA: TGCAGCGCCAACGCCGCCGAGGGGCTTACTGAAGCTTTCTTT. Amino acid sequence: CSANAAEGLTEAFF.

With regard to this clonotype: A much larger clone differs from this one at a single base, so this may be a read error. The V gene is TRBV11-1, the J gene TRBJ2-7; D is perhaps TRBD1 or TRBD2 (7 bases each). Trimming cost V 5 bases and J 0 bases, with 17 bases left between them. The CDR3 sequence is 16 residues long. CDR1 is SGHAT, CDR2 FQDESV, per germline (reference sequence). CDR3 loop: CASSGPGGQSSYEQYF. In DNA, the CDR3 is TGTGCCAGCAGCGGTCCGGGGGGACAGAGCTCCTACGAGCAGTACTTC. The whole variable domain, filled in from reference TRBV11-1 and TRBJ2-7, reads EAEVAQSPRYKITEKSQAVAFWCDPISGHATLYWYRQILGQGPELLVQFQDESVVDDSQLPKDRFSAERLKGVDSTLKIQPAELGDSAMYLCASSGPGGQSSYEQYFGPGTRLTVT.

The V call is TRBV14, the J call TRBJ2-1, with a weak D call TRBD2 (6 bases). The germline CDR1 and CDR2 sequences are SGHDN and FVKESK. Trimming pared 6 bases from V and 4 bases from J, leaving 16 bases between. The CDR3 extends over 15 amino acids. The CDR3 DNA reads as TGTGCCAGCAGTCACCTTGGGACTGAATACAATGAGCAGTTCTTC. Amino acid sequence: CASSHLGTEYNEQFF.

Only a few counts were recorded for this clonotype. J is TRBJ1-2 and V is TRBV5-6; D is unclear. CDR1 SGHDT and CDR2 YYEEEE come from the germline V gene. Trimming left V 4 bases short and J 2 bases short, with 12 bases between. There are 14 residues in the CDR3. The chain's CDR3 is CASSLYRHNYGYTF. Written as DNA, the CDR3 is TGTGCCAGCAGCCTGTACAGACACAACTATGGCTACACCTTC.

V and J are TRBV20-1 and TRBJ2-5; 10 nucleotides match TRBD1. Germline V lookup: CDR1 DFQATT, CDR2 SNEGSKA (reference sequence). V was clipped by 0 bases and J by 5 bases; unmatched bases: 6. CDR3 length: 15 amino acids. CDR3 DNA sequence: TGCAGTGCTAGAGATCTGGGGACAGGGGTGGAGACCCAGTACTTC. Translated, it gives CSARDLGTGVETQYF.

This clonotype was seen a few times. V is TRBV15 and J is TRBJ2-1; D may correspond to TRBD1 or TRBD2 (5 bases each). Trimming stripped 0 bases from V and 15 bases from J, with 15 bases between. Germline CDR1 is LNHNV and CDR2 is YYDKDF (reference sequence). This CDR3 spans 13 amino acids. DNA for the CDR3: TGTGCCACCAGCAGAGATGTATTGGGGGTAATGTTCTTC. Translating it yields CATSRDVLGVMFF.

This chain connects TRBV7-2 to TRBJ2-7, with D perhaps being TRBD1 or TRBD2 (6 bases each). Looked up from germline, CDR1 is SGHTA and CDR2 is FQGNSA. V was pared by 1 base and J by 5 bases, with 18 bases between. The CDR3 is made up of 16 amino acids. The CDR3 region has the DNA TGTGCCAGCAGCTTAGGGGGGGCGGGAAAAGGAAACGAGCAGTACTTC. Residues: CASSLGGAGKGNEQYF. Full variable domain (rest looked up from reference TRBV7-2 and TRBJ2-7): GAGVSQSPSNKVTEKGKDVELRCDPISGHTALYWYRQSLGQGLEFLIYFQGNSAPDKSGLPSDRFSAERTGGSVSTLTIQRTQQEDSAVYLCASSLGGAGKGNEQYFGPGTRLTVT.

V and J are TRBV29-1 and TRBJ2-1, with unresolved D. Trimming took off 4 bases at V and 9 bases at J, with 22 bases between the two ends. CDR1 and CDR2 (germline): SQVTM, ANQGSEA. The CDR3 is made up of 15 amino acids. The CDR3 DNA reads as TGCAGCGTTGTGGTTGGACGGGTTCCCCCCCCTGAGCAGTTCTTC. Protein product: CSVVVGRVPPPEQFF.